This T cell receptor (beta chain) was identified in a study of blood T cell repertoires in COVID-19. The overall study: Acute-phase and convalescent COVID-19 samples originated in the United States, Italy and Spain. The analysed material was cDNA or gDNA that came from T cells, B-cell-depleted T cells, or PBMCs.

Germline lookup yields CDR1 MGHRA and CDR2 YSYEKL. V dropped 1 base and J dropped 4 bases, with 17 bases sitting between them. The CDR3 loop spans 16 amino acids. Study processing details: Nucleated cell number was recorded as an estimate derived from reference gene primer amplification. The method was immunoSEQ multiplex PCR; TCRdb's version includes in-frame clones alone and lacks a portion of them. The V and J calls and clone size come from that table; D and trimming were worked out from the DNA. Of approximately 120,000 clones listed, almost 85% were seen once; the top ten hold over 10%. The sequencing input was peripheral blood. The TCR was taken from a human donor in a cohort sampled during active COVID-19. The chain carries TRBV4-1 and TRBJ2-7; TRBD2 is a possible D gene (7 bases). In nucleotides, the CDR3 is TGCGCCAGCAGCCAAGGAGGTGGGGGGGGCAATTACGAGCAGTACTTC. It is translated as CASSQGGGGGNYEQYF.